Listed below are T cell receptor beta chains from one sample, sequenced in a study of identical twins. TCRdb re-derived calls from the 5' RACE reads in MiXCR, one entry per CDR3 protein. Here the sample spans about 340,000 distinct CDR3 sequences, roughly 9% being singletons. The sample was naive T cells sorted from blood. The receptors were gathered from a woman between 45 and 65 years old in good health. Each CDR3 is given with its conserved first and last residue. Each record gives: J gene, clone size, D gene, V gene, CDR3 length, CDR3 DNA, CDR3 protein. The D gene is left open where the match is weak. A row's size may be missing; if present it is once, few, many or a size class.

j_call: TRBJ2-7; clone_size: few; d_call: NA; v_call: TRBV3-1; cdr3_length: 14; cdr3_nt: TGTGCCAGCAGCCCCAAGCCTGAAAACTACGAGCAGTACTTC; cdr3_aa: CASSPKPENYEQYF
j_call: TRBJ2-3; clone_size: NA; d_call: TRBD2; v_call: TRBV18; cdr3_length: 17; cdr3_nt: TGTGCCAGCTCACTAGCTAGCGGAGGAGGAGACACAGATACGCAGTATTTT; cdr3_aa: CASSLASGGGDTDTQYF
j_call: TRBJ2-1; clone_size: few; d_call: NA; v_call: TRBV27; cdr3_length: 13; cdr3_nt: TGTGCCAGCAGTTTCTGGGTTTTGGATGAGCAGTTCTTC; cdr3_aa: CASSFWVLDEQFF
j_call: TRBJ2-7; clone_size: many; d_call: TRBD2; v_call: TRBV28; cdr3_length: 16; cdr3_nt: TGTGCCAGCAGTTTAGGGGGAGCGGGAGAATCCTACGAGCAGTACTTC; cdr3_aa: CASSLGGAGESYEQYF
j_call: TRBJ2-7; clone_size: NA; d_call: NA; v_call: TRBV3-1; cdr3_length: 14; cdr3_nt: TGTGCCAGCAGCCAAGATCTCCAGGAATACGAGCAGTACTTC; cdr3_aa: CASSQDLQEYEQYF
j_call: TRBJ2-5; clone_size: NA; d_call: TRBD2; v_call: TRBV30; cdr3_length: 15; cdr3_nt: TGTGCCTGGAAGAAAACTAGCGGGATCCAAGAGACCCAGTACTTC; cdr3_aa: CAWKKTSGIQETQYF
j_call: TRBJ2-1; clone_size: few; d_call: NA; v_call: TRBV7-2; cdr3_length: 17; cdr3_nt: TGTGCCAGCAGCTTAGAGGGTCCTAGAGGCCCCTACAATGAGCAGTTCTTC; cdr3_aa: CASSLEGPRGPYNEQFF
j_call: TRBJ2-1; clone_size: NA; d_call: TRBD2; v_call: TRBV12-3/TRBV12-4; cdr3_length: 15; cdr3_nt: TGTGCCAGCAGGATGACTAGCTTAGGCCGCAATGAGCAGTTCTTC; cdr3_aa: CASRMTSLGRNEQFF
j_call: TRBJ2-7; clone_size: few; d_call: TRBD2; v_call: TRBV5-1; cdr3_length: 12; cdr3_nt: TGCGCCAGCGAAGGGACTAGCGGGGCCCGTAGCTTC; cdr3_aa: CASEGTSGARSF
j_call: TRBJ1-2; clone_size: many; d_call: NA; v_call: TRBV9; cdr3_length: 13; cdr3_nt: TGTGCCAGCAGCGCCGAGAGTGAGTATGGCTACACCTTC; cdr3_aa: CASSAESEYGYTF
j_call: TRBJ1-4; clone_size: many; d_call: NA; v_call: TRBV5-1; cdr3_length: 15; cdr3_nt: TGCGCCAGCAGCTTGAGGGGGAAGAGGGATGAAAAACTGTTTTTT; cdr3_aa: CASSLRGKRDEKLFF
j_call: TRBJ2-5; clone_size: few; d_call: NA; v_call: TRBV6-5; cdr3_length: 15; cdr3_nt: TGTGCCAGCAGTTACTCGTGGAGCAGGACGGAGACCCAGTACTTC; cdr3_aa: CASSYSWSRTETQYF
j_call: TRBJ2-7; clone_size: few; d_call: TRBD1; v_call: TRBV6-5; cdr3_length: 16; cdr3_nt: TGTGCCAGCAGTTACGCGACAGGGGGCGGCTACTACGAGCAGTACTTC; cdr3_aa: CASSYATGGGYYEQYF
j_call: TRBJ2-3; clone_size: NA; d_call: NA; v_call: TRBV18; cdr3_length: 14; cdr3_nt: TGTGCCAGCTCACAGGGGGGAGACCCAGATACGCAGTATTTT; cdr3_aa: CASSQGGDPDTQYF
j_call: TRBJ2-1; clone_size: NA; d_call: NA; v_call: TRBV25-1; cdr3_length: 15; cdr3_nt: TGTGCCAGCAGTGTAAGCAGGAGGGCTAACAATGAGCAGTTCTTC; cdr3_aa: CASSVSRRANNEQFF
j_call: TRBJ2-3; clone_size: NA; d_call: NA; v_call: TRBV4-1; cdr3_length: 17; cdr3_nt: TGCGCCAGCAGCCAAGATATGGCAGGGAAGGGCACAGATACGCAGTATTTT; cdr3_aa: CASSQDMAGKGTDTQYF